Shown below are 18 T cell receptor beta chains from a single sample sequenced in a study of shared clonotypes between healthy human individuals. TCRdb's table, derived via immunoSEQ multiplex PCR, lists solely in-frame clones and lacks some. The sample has more than 2,000,000 clones, more than 80% seen once. Sequencing was carried out using naive CD4+ T cells from PBMCs. Subset meaning: CD45RA+ positively selected. The receptor source for this set is a man between 18 and 29 years old in good health. Some clones in this sample may be carry-over from other donors' samples.

The V call is TRBV7-2, the J call TRBJ1-2, with unresolved D. Germline CDR1 is SGHTA and CDR2 is FQGNSA. This CDR3 has 14 amino acids. V was trimmed by 5 bases and J by 11 bases, leaving 21 bases between them. CDR3: CASSPPVRVSSYTF. For the CDR3, the DNA is TGTGCCAGCAGCCCGCCCGTGCGTGTTTCTTCGTACACCTTC.

V usage is TRBV7-3 and J usage is TRBJ2-3, with TRBD1 as a possible D gene (5 bases). This CDR3 region has 15 residues. The germline V gene encodes CDR1 SGHTA and CDR2 FQGTGA. Between the trimmed V and J ends, which lost 5 bases and 2 bases, there was a span of 14 bases. CDR3 nucleotides: TGTGCCAGCAGCAATAAGGGGCTTTTCACAGATACGCAGTATTTT. Its protein product is CASSNKGLFTDTQYF.

J is TRBJ2-1 and V is TRBV20-1; D might be TRBD1 (5 bases). Trimming removed 6 bases at V and 5 bases at J, with 8 bases between. This CDR3 comprises 11 residues. Germline CDR1 and CDR2: DFQATT and SNEGSKA (reference sequence). As DNA, the CDR3 is TGCAGTGCGCCCAGGGACAATGAGCAGTTCTTC. Translating it yields CSAPRDNEQFF.

The chain links TRBV7-2 to TRBJ2-2; 7 nucleotides align to TRBD1. The CDR3 runs to 13 residues. Germline V gene sequence: CDR1 SGHTA, CDR2 FQGNSA. V trimming: 5 bases; J trimming: 6 bases; junction bases outside the gene matches: 3. In nucleotides, the CDR3 is TGTGCCAGCAGCAGGGGGCTCGCCGGGGAGCTGTTTTTT. The encoded protein is CASSRGLAGELFF.

This clone has just one count. The rearrangement uses TRBV25-1 and TRBJ2-1; 11 bases line up with TRBD2. The CDR3 consists of 18 residues. The ends lost 3 bases at V and 2 bases at J; junction bases unmatched: 9. Germline V gene data show CDR1 as MGHDK and CDR2 as SYGVNS. The CDR3 loop reads CASSDYLAGGPAYNEQFF. CDR3 coding DNA: TGTGCCAGCAGTGATTACTTAGCGGGAGGGCCTGCCTACAATGAGCAGTTCTTC.

The chain combines TRBV6-5 with TRBJ1-2; tentative D call: TRBD1 (6 bases). CDR3 length: 15 residues. From germline, CDR1 is MNHEY and CDR2 SVGAGI. Deletions cut 6 bases from V and 7 bases from J, with 21 bases between. The CDR3 spells CASRTQTGGPLGYTF. Written as DNA, the CDR3 is TGTGCCAGCAGGACACAGACGGGGGGCCCCCTTGGCTACACCTTC.

This chain joins TRBV6-5 and TRBJ2-7; D remains ambiguous. Trimming left V 6 bases short and J 4 bases short, with 16 bases between. There are 14 residues in the CDR3. The V gene's germline CDR1 is MNHEY and CDR2 SVGAGI. The DNA for the CDR3 is TGTGCCAGCAGCCACACGGTTGGCCCATACGAGCAGTACTTC. This gives the protein CASSHTVGPYEQYF.

The CDR3 DNA follows: TGTGCCAGCAGTTACGGCAGGGACCCTGAAGCTTTCTTT. Encoded protein: CASSYGRDPEAFF. V usage is TRBV6-5 and J usage is TRBJ1-1, with D possibly TRBD1 on 5 matching bases. The germline V gene encodes CDR1 MNHEY and CDR2 SVGAGI. V lost 2 bases and J 6 bases, leaving 10 bases between the germline ends. The CDR3 has 13 residues.

The V gene is TRBV7-6, the J gene TRBJ2-1; tentatively, D is TRBD2 (5 bases). Germline loops: CDR1 SGHVS, CDR2 FNYEAQ. The CDR3 spans 18 residues. Deletions cut 5 bases from V and 6 bases from J, with 26 bases between. The CDR3 DNA follows: TGTGCCAGCAGCCCCCGCCAGATCGGAGCGCACGAGGGCAATGAGCAGTTCTTC. Residues: CASSPRQIGAHEGNEQFF.

The genes are TRBV7-9 and TRBJ1-2; a weak D match, TRBD1 (5 bases). V was pared by 1 base and J by 7 bases, with 13 bases between. Germline assignment: CDR1 SEHNR and CDR2 FQNEAQ (reference sequence). CDR3 length: 14 amino acids. This CDR3 reads CASSLGRTRGGYTF. The CDR3 nucleotides are TGTGCCAGCAGCTTAGGGCGGACGAGGGGTGGCTACACCTTC.

Remarks on this clone: This sample also contains other DNA sequences that code for the same CDR3. The chain links TRBV18 to TRBJ2-3; D unresolved. Per the germline V gene, CDR1 is KGHSH and CDR2 is LQKENI. V was clipped by 2 bases and J by 3 bases, with 3 bases between them. The CDR3 length is 12 residues. CDR3 amino acids: CASSPRTDTQYF. DNA of the CDR3: TGTGCCAGCTCACCAAGGACAGATACGCAGTATTTT.

The CDR3 sequence: CASSAGLVATDTQYF. The DNA of the CDR3 is TGCGCCAGCAGCGCCGGACTAGTGGCCACAGATACGCAGTATTTT. The J gene is TRBJ2-3, the V gene TRBV5-1; 7 nucleotides agree with TRBD2. V trimming: 4 bases; J trimming: 2 bases; junction bases outside the gene matches: 7. CDR1 and CDR2 (germline): SGHRS, YFSETQ. The CDR3 runs 15 residues.

The gene calls are TRBV19 and TRBJ2-3; D not resolved. This CDR3 comprises 15 residues. V was pared by 3 bases and J by 0 bases, with 10 bases between. CDR1 is LNHDA and CDR2 is SQIVND in the germline V gene (reference sequence). CDR3 loop: CASSIWTASTDTQYF. As DNA, the CDR3 is TGTGCCAGTAGTATTTGGACCGCCAGCACAGATACGCAGTATTTT.

The chain couples TRBV5-4 to TRBJ2-2; the D is unclear. This CDR3 has 14 amino acids. Germline-derived CDR1 and CDR2 are SGHNT and YYREEE (reference sequence). The V and J ends lost 3 bases and 5 bases respectively, with 11 bases between them. Here the CDR3 DNA reads TGTGCCAGCAGCTCCGACACAGTGACCGGGGAGCTGTTTTTT. Translation gives CASSSDTVTGELFF.

The chain uses TRBV28 and TRBJ2-5; 9 bases agree with TRBD2. After removal of 2 bases from V and 4 bases from J, the junction contained 8 bases not matched to a gene. Per the germline V gene, CDR1 is MDHEN and CDR2 is SYDVKM. There are 16 residues in the CDR3. CDR3 DNA: TGTGCCAGCAGTTTAGCGGGAGGGCGACGTGGAGAGACCCAGTACTTC. It is translated as CASSLAGGRRGETQYF.

Note on this clone: Other DNA sequences in this specimen translate into the identical CDR3. The V gene is TRBV5-1, the J gene TRBJ2-1; unclear D gene. The CDR3 is 13 residues long. Trimming pared 1 base from V and 8 bases from J, leaving 10 bases between. Germline lookup yields CDR1 SGHRS and CDR2 YFSETQ. The CDR3 bases are TGCGCCAGCAGCTTGATACCCGGCGATGAGCAGTTCTTC. Encoded protein: CASSLIPGDEQFF.

This clone was seen only once. The rearrangement uses TRBV28 and TRBJ1-5; D not certain. Between the trimmed V and J ends, which lost 4 bases and 0 bases, there was a span of 10 bases. Germline V CDR1 and CDR2: MDHEN, SYDVKM. The CDR3 length is 15 residues. CDR3 protein: CASSSQWYSNQPQHF. The DNA for the CDR3 is TGTGCCAGCAGTTCACAGTGGTATAGCAATCAGCCCCAGCATTTT.

Comments on this clone: The same CDR3 also results from other DNA sequences found in this sample. V gene TRBV20-1 combines with J gene TRBJ2-7; tentatively, D is TRBD1 (5 bases). V lost 6 bases and J 4 bases, leaving 10 bases between the germline ends. CDR1 and CDR2 from the germline V gene are DFQATT and SNEGSKA (reference sequence). This CDR3 contains 11 residues. CDR3 in DNA: TGCAGTGCCGTAGGGGCTTACGAGCAGTACTTC. Translation: CSAVGAYEQYF.